The 5 T cell receptor beta chains below were found in one sample sequenced in a study of radiotherapy plus CTLA-4 blockade in lung cancer. Method: immunoSEQ multiplex PCR; TCRdb's copy keeps in-frame clones and lacks some. Of fewer than 85,000 clones in the sample, around nine tenths are singletons; the top ten hold just over 0.85%. The specimen comprised peripheral blood, sampled from a patient treated with radiotherapy plus ipilimumab. These TCRs come from a human donor with non-small cell lung cancer who had stable disease on radiotherapy plus ipilimumab.

This sequence joins TRBV6-5 and TRBJ1-6; no reliable D call. V lost 2 bases, J lost 0 bases, and 2 bases lay in between. This CDR3 has 14 amino acids. The germline V gene has CDR1 MNHEY and CDR2 SVGAGI. The CDR3 region is CASSYSSYNSPLHF. CDR3 in DNA: TGTGCCAGCAGTTACAGCTCCTATAATTCACCCCTCCACTTT.

CDR3 coding DNA: TGTGCCAGCAGCATTGAGATGAACACTGAAGCTTTCTTT. It encodes CASSIEMNTEAFF. The genes are TRBV9 and TRBJ1-1; D gene ambiguous. The V end was cut by 4 bases, the J end by 0 bases, with 7 bases between. This CDR3 is 13 amino acids long. Germline lookup yields CDR1 SGDLS and CDR2 YYNGEE.

This chain uses TRBV28 with TRBJ2-7, with 7 bases identical to TRBD2. V lost 6 bases to trimming and J lost 3 bases; unmatched junction nucleotides: 8. Germline loops: CDR1 MDHEN, CDR2 SYDVKM. The CDR3 extends over 14 amino acids. CDR3: CASSPSGTNYEQYF. The DNA for the CDR3 is TGTGCCAGCAGCCCCTCAGGGACTAACTACGAGCAGTACTTC.

The chain has TRBV5-1 and TRBJ1-1, with 7 bases that match TRBD1. With 1 base clipped from V and 0 bases from J, the junction kept 3 bases outside the gene matches. The CDR3 has 15 amino acids. CDR1 and CDR2 (germline): SGHRS, YFSETQ. CDR3 in DNA: TGCGCCAGCAGCTTGCCGGGACAGCTGAACACTGAAGCTTTCTTT. It specifies CASSLPGQLNTEAFF.

The chain is built from TRBV29-1 and TRBJ2-5; D remains unclear. The CDR3 has 13 residues. V lost 2 bases, J lost 5 bases, and 12 bases lay in between. Germline V gene sequence: CDR1 SQVTM, CDR2 ANQGSEA. This CDR3 is CSVEFSGSETQYF. The CDR3, as DNA: TGCAGCGTTGAATTTTCAGGCAGCGAGACCCAGTACTTC.